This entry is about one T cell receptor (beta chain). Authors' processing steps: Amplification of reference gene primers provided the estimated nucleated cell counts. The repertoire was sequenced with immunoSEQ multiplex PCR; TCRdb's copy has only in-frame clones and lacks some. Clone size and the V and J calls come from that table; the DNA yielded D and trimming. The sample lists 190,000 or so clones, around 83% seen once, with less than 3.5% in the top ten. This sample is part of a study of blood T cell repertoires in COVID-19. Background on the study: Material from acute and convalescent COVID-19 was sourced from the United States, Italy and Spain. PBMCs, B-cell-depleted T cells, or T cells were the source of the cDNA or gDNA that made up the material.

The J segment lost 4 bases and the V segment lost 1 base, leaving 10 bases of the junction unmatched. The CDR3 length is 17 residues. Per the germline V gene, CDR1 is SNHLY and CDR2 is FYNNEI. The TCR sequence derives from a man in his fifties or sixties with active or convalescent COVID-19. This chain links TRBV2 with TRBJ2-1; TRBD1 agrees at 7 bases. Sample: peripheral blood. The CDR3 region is CASSEEGGPPLYNEQFF. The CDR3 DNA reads TGTGCCAGCAGTGAAGAAGGGGGCCCCCCCCTGTACAATGAGCAGTTCTTC. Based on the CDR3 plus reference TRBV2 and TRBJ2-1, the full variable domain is EPEVTQTPSHQVTQMGQEVILRCVPISNHLYFYWYRQILGQKVEFLVSFYNNEISEKSEIFDDQFSVERPDGSNFTLKIRSTKLEDSAMYFCASSEEGGPPLYNEQFFGPGTRLTVL.